This T cell receptor (beta chain) appears in the sequencing data of a study of blood T cell repertoires in COVID-19. Study-wide background: Acute and convalescent COVID-19 samples came from the United States, Italy and Spain. The cDNA or gDNA used as material had been derived from T cells, B-cell-depleted T cells, or PBMCs.

As processed by the authors: By means of reference gene primer amplification, nucleated cell counts were estimated. Data came from immunoSEQ multiplex PCR; TCRdb stores just in-frame clones and leaves some out. Clonal size and the V and J genes are those of that table, whereas D and trimming came from the DNA. This table has under 75,000 clones, approximately 86% appearing once. The CDR3 length is 17 residues. Trimming at V came to 4 bases and at J to 5 bases, leaving 6 bases not matched to a gene. CDR1 and CDR2 (germline): LGHNA, YNFKEQ. This rearrangement joins TRBV4-2 to TRBJ2-1; 15 nucleotides agree with TRBD2. Sequencing was performed on peripheral blood. The clonotype comes from an elderly woman with active COVID-19. This CDR3 is CASSRGTSGGPNNEQFF. The CDR3 DNA follows: TGTGCCAGCAGCCGCGGGACTAGCGGGGGGCCTAACAATGAGCAGTTCTTC.